Many counts were recorded for the clone carrying this TCR beta chain. The data stem from a study of T cells in Graves' hyperthyroidism and ophthalmopathy. Per germline, CDR1 MDHEN and CDR2 SYDVKM. Trimming removed 3 bases from V and 2 bases from J, with 7 bases in between. CDR3 length: 13 residues. RNA transcripts served as the template for amplifying TCR beta CDR3 regions. The study used the HTBI primer set for a first-round RT-PCR of the TCR CDR3. A single record per CDR3 protein comes from TCRdb applying MiXCR to the multiplex PCR reads. The data show 300,000 to 350,000 distinct CDR3 sequences, with roughly 14% seen just once and roughly 24% held by the top ten.

The rearrangement joins TRBV28 to TRBJ1-2, with D unresolved. The source material was blood. The sequence was obtained from a woman aged 25 to 39 with Graves' hyperthyroidism. CDR3 loop: CASSLDGNYGYTF. The CDR3 DNA follows: TGTGCCAGCAGTTTGGACGGAAACTATGGCTACACCTTC.